This T cell receptor beta chain was sequenced in a study of shared clonotypes between healthy human individuals. Across several immunoSEQ plates, the genomic DNA of each subset was split evenly. The table came from immunoSEQ multiplex PCR; TCRdb's copy has only in-frame clones and leaves some out. The table records 500,000 to 550,000 clones, around 95% of them present only once. The CDR3 is 14 amino acids. Trimming removed 2 bases at V and 7 bases at J, with 11 bases between. Germline values: CDR1 LNHDA, CDR2 SQIVND (reference sequence). The chain joins TRBV19 to TRBJ1-4; perhaps TRBD1 as D (5 bases). The sequencing sample was made of naive CD4+ T cells sorted from blood. The sample's subset: CD45RA+ positively selected. This receptor was taken from a woman aged 30 to 39 in good health. The CDR3 DNA follows: TGTGCCAGTAGTATAACAGGCTTGGGTGAAAAACTGTTTTTT. This gives the protein CASSITGLGEKLFF.